The T cell receptor beta chain under discussion was sequenced for a study of shared clonotypes between healthy human individuals. Study-level findings and limits: Naive subsets tended to show greater estimated richness than memory subsets.

About this clone itself: Its antigen is not known.

The CDR3 has 12 amino acids. Germline CDR1 and CDR2: SGHAT and FQNNGV. V lost 0 bases and J 5 bases, leaving 4 bases between the germline ends. The data were produced by immunoSEQ multiplex PCR, yet TCRdb's version contains in-frame clones alone and is incomplete. This repertoire shows under 1,900,000 clones, approximately 98.5% found once; its top ten account for roughly 0.36%. The receptor was derived from a man aged 25-40 years in good health. What was sequenced was naive CD4+ T cells sorted from blood. Indicated subset: CD45RA+ positively selected. The V call is TRBV11-2, the J call TRBJ2-5; D is unresolved. The CDR3 protein is CASSLELETQYF. Written as DNA, the CDR3 is TGTGCCAGCAGCTTAGAGCTGGAGACCCAGTACTTC.